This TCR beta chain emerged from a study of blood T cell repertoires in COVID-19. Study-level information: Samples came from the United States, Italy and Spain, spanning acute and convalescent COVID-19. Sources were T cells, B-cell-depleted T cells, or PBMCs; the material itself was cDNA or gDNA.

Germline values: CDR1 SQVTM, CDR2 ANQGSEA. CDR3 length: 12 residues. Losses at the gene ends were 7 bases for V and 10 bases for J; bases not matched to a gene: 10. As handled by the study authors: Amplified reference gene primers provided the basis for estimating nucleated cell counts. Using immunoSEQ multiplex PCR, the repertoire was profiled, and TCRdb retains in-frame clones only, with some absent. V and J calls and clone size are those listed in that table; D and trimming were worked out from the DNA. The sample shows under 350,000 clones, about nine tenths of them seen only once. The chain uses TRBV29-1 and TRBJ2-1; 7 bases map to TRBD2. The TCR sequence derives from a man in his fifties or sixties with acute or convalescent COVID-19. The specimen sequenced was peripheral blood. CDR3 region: CSAQGRGEEQFF. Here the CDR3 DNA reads TGCAGCGCCCAAGGCCGGGGGGAAGAGCAGTTCTTC.